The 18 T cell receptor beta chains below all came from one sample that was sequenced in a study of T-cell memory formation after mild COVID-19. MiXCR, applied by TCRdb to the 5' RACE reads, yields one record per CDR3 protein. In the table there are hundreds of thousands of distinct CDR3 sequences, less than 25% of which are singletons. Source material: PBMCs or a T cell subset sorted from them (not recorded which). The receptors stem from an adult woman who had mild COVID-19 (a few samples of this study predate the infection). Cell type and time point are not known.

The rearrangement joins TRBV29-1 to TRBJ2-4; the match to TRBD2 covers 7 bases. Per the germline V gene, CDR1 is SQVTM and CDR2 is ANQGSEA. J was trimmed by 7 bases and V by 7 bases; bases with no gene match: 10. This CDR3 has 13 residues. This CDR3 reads CSGRGGSQNIQYF. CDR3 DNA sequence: TGCAGCGGGCGGGGAGGGTCTCAGAACATTCAGTACTTC.

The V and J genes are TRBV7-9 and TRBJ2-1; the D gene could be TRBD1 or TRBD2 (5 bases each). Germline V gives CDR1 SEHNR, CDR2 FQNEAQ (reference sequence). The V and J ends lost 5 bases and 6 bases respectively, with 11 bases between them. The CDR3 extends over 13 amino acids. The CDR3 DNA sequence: TGTGCCAGCAGCACCACAGGAGGCAATGAGCAGTTCTTC. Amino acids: CASSTTGGNEQFF.

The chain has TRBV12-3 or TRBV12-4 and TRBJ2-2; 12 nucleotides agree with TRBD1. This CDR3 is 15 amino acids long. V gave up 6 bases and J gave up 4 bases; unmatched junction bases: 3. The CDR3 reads CASRPGQGATGELFF. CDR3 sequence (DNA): TGTGCCAGCAGACCGGGACAGGGGGCCACCGGGGAGCTGTTTTTT.

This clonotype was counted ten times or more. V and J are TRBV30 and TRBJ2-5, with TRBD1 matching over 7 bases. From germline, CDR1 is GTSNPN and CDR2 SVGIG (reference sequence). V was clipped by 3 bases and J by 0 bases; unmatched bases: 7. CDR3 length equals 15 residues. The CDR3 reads CAWSVGQLDQETQYF. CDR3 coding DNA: TGTGCCTGGAGCGTGGGACAGCTCGACCAAGAGACCCAGTACTTC. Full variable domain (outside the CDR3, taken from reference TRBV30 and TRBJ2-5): SQTIHQWPATLVQPVGSPLSLECTVEGTSNPNLYWYRQAAGRGLQLLFYSVGIGQISSEVPQNLSASRPQDRQFILSSKKLLLSDSGFYLCAWSVGQLDQETQYFGPGTRLLVL.

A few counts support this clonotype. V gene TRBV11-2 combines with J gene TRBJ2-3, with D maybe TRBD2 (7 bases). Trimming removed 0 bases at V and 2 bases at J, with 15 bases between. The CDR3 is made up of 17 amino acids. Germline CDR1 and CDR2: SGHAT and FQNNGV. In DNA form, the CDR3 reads TGTGCCAGCAGCTTAGATGCGTGGGGGGGCGCCACAGATACGCAGTATTTT. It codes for CASSLDAWGGATDTQYF.

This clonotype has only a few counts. CDR3 sequence (DNA): TGCAGCACTATAGCGGCTCCCTCCTACGAGCAGTACTTC. Amino acid sequence: CSTIAAPSYEQYF. The V and J genes are TRBV29-1 and TRBJ2-7; D is possibly TRBD2 (6 bases). Per germline, CDR1 SQVTM and CDR2 ANQGSEA. V shed 8 bases and J shed 0 bases, with 14 bases lying between them. This CDR3 is built from 13 residues.

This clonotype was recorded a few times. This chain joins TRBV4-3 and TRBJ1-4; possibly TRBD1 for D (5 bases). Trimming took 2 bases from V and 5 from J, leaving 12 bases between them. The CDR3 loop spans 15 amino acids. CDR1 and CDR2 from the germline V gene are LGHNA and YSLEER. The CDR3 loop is CASSQYSRANEKLFF. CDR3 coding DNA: TGCGCCAGCAGCCAATACTCCAGGGCAAATGAAAAACTGTTTTTT.

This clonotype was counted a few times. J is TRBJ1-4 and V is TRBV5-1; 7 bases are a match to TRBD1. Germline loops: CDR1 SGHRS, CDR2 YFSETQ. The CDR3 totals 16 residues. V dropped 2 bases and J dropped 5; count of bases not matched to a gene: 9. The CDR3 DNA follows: TGCGCCAGCAGCTTAGGATTGATGACAGGGAATGAAAAACTGTTTTTT. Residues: CASSLGLMTGNEKLFF. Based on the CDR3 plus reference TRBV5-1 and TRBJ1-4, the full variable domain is KAGVTQTPRYLIKTRGQQVTLSCSPISGHRSVSWYQQTPGQGLQFLFEYFSETQRNKGNFPGRFSGRQFSNSRSEMNVSTLELGDSALYLCASSLGLMTGNEKLFFGSGTQLSVL.

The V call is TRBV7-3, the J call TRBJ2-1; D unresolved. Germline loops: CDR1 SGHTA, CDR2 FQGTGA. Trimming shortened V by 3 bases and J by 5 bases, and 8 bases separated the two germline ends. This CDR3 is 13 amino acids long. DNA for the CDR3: TGTGCCAGCAGCTTGGACGGCCACAATGAGCAGTTCTTC. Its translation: CASSLDGHNEQFF. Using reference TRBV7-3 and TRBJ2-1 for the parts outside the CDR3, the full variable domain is GAGVSQTPSNKVTEKGKYVELRCDPISGHTALYWYRQSLGQGPEFLIYFQGTGAADDSGLPNDRFFAVRPEGSVSTLKIQRTERGDSAVYLCASSLDGHNEQFFGPGTRLTVL.

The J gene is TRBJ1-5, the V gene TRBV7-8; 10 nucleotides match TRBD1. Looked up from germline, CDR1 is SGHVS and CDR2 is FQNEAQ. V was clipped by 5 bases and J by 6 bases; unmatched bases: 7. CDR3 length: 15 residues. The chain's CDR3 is CASSLRQGAGQPQHF. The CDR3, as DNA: TGTGCCAGCAGCCTGAGACAGGGGGCTGGTCAGCCCCAGCATTTT. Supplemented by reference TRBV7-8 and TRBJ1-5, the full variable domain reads GAGVSQSPRYKVAKRGQDVALRCDPISGHVSLFWYQQALGQGPEFLTYFQNEAQLDKSGLPSDRFFAERPEGSVSTLKIQRTQQEDSAVYLCASSLRQGAGQPQHFGDGTRLSIL.

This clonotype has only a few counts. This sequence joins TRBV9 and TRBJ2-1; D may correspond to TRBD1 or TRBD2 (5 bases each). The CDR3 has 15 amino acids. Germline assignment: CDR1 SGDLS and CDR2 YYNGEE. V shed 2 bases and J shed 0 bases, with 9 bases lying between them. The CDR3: CASSVGTRSYNEQFF. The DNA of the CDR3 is TGTGCCAGCAGCGTTGGGACGCGCTCCTACAATGAGCAGTTCTTC.

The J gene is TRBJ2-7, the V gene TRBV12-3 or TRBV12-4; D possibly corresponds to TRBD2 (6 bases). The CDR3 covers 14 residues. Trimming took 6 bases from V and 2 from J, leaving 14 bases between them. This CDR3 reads CASSPAEGPYEQYF. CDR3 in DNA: TGTGCCAGCAGCCCCGCGGAGGGGCCCTACGAGCAGTACTTC.

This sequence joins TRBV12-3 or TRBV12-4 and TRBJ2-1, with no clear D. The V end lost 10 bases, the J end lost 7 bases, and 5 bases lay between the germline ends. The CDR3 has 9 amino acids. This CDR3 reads CAIGNEQFF. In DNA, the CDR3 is TGTGCCATAGGAAATGAGCAGTTCTTC.

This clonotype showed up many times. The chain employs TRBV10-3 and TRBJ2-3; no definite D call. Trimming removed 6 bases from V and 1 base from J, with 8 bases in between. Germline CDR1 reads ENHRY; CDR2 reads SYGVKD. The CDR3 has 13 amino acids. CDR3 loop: CAIRPQGTDTQYF. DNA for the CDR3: TGTGCCATCAGGCCGCAGGGCACAGATACGCAGTATTTT.

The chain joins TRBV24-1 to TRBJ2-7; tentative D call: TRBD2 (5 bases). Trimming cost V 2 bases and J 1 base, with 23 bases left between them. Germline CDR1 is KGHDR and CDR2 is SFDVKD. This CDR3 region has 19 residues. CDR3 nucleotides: TGTGCCACCAGTGATTCGGGTGGAGGACCACTATCTTATTCCTACGAGCAGTACTTC. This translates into CATSDSGGGPLSYSYEQYF.

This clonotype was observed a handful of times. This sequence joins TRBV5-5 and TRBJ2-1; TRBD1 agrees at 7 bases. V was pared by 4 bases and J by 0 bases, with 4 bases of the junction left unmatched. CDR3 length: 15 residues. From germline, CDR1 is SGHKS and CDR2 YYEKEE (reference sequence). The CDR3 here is CASSPDRYSYNEQFF. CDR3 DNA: TGTGCCAGCAGCCCGGACAGGTACTCCTACAATGAGCAGTTCTTC.

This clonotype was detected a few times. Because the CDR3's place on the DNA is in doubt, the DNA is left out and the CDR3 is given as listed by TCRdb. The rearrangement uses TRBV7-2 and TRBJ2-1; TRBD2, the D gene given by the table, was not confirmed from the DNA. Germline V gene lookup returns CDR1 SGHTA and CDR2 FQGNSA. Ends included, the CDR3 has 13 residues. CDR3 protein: CASSQVGSGAGIF.

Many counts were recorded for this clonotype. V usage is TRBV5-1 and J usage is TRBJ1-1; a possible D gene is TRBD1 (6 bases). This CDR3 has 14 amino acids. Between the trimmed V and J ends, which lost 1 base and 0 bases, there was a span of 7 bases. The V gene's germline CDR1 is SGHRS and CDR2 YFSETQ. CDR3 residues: CASSLTGLNTEAFF. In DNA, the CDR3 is TGCGCCAGCAGCTTGACAGGGTTGAACACTGAAGCTTTCTTT.